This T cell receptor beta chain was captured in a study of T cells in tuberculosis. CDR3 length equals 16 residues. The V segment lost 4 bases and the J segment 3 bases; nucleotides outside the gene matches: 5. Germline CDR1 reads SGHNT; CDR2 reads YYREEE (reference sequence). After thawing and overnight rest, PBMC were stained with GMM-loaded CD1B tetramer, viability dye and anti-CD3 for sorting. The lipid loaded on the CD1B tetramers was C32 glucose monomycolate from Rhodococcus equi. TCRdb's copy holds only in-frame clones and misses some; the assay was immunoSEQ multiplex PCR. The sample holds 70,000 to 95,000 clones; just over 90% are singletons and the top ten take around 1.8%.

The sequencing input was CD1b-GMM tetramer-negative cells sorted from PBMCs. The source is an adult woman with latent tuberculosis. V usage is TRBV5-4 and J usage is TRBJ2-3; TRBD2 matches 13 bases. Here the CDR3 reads CASSGGLAGATDTQYF. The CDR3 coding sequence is TGTGCCAGCAGCGGCGGACTAGCGGGGGCTACAGATACGCAGTATTTT.